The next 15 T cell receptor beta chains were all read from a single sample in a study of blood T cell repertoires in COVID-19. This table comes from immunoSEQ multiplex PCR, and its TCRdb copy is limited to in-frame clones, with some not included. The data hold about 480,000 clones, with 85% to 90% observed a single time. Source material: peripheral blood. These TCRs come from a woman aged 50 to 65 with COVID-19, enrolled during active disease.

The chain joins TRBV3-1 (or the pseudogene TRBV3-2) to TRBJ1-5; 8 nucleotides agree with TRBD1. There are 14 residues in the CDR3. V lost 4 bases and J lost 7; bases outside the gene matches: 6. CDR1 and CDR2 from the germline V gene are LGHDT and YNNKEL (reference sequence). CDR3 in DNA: TGTGCCAGCAGCCCATGGACAGGGCGGCAGCCCCAGCATTTT. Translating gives CASSPWTGRQPQHF.

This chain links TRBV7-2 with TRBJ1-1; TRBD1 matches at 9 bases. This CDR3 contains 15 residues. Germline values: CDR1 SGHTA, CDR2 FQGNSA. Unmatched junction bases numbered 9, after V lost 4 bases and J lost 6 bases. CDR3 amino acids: CASSSSGTGSAEAFF. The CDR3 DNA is TGTGCCAGCAGCTCCTCCGGGACAGGGTCAGCTGAAGCTTTCTTT.

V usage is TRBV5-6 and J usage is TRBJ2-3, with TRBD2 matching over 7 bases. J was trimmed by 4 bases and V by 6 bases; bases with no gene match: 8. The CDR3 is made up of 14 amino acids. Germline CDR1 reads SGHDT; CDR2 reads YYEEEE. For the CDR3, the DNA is TGTGCCAGCACCGAGGTGGGGGGGGCAGATACGCAGTATTTT. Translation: CASTEVGGADTQYF.

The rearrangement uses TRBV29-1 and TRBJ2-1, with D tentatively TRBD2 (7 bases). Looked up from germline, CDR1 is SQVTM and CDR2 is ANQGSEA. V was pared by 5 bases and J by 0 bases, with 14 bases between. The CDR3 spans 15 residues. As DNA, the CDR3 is TGCAGCGTTCGAGGGGGGGTTAGCTCCTACAATGAGCAGTTCTTC. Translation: CSVRGGVSSYNEQFF.

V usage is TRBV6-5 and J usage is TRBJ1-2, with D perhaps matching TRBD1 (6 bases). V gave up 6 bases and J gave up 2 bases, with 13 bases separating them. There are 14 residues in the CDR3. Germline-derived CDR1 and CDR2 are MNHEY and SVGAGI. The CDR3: CASRTGTSNYGYTF. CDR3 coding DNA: TGTGCCAGCAGGACAGGTACCTCCAACTATGGCTACACCTTC.

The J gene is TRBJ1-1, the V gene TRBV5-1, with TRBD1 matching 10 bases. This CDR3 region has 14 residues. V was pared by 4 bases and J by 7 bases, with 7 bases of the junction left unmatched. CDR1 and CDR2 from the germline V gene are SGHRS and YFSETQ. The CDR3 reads CASSPGDRGYEAFF. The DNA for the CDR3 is TGCGCCAGCAGCCCCGGGGACAGGGGCTATGAAGCTTTCTTT.

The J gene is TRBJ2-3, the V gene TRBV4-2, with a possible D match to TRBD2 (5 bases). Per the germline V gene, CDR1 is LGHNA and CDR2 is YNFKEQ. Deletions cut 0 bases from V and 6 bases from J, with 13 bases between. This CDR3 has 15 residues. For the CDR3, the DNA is TGTGCCAGCAGCCAAGAAGAAACGGGGAAGGATACGCAGTATTTT. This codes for CASSQEETGKDTQYF.

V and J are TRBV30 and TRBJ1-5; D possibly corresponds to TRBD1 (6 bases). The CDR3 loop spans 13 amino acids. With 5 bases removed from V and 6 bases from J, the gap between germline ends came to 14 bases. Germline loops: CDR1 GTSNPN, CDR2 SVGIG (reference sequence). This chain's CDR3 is CAWETGSGQPQHF. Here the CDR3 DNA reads TGTGCCTGGGAGACAGGTTCGGGTCAGCCCCAGCATTTT.

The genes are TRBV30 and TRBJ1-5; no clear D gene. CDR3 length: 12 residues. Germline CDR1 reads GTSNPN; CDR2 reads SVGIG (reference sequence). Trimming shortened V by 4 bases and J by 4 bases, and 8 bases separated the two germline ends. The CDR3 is CAWNRYNQPQHF. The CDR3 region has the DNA TGTGCCTGGAACCGGTATAATCAGCCCCAGCATTTT.

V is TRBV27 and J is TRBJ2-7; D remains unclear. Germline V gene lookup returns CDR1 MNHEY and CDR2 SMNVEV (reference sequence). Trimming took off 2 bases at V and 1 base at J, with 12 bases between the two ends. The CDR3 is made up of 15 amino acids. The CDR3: CASSLVLHSSYEQYF. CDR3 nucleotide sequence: TGTGCCAGCAGTTTAGTCCTGCACAGTTCCTACGAGCAGTACTTC.

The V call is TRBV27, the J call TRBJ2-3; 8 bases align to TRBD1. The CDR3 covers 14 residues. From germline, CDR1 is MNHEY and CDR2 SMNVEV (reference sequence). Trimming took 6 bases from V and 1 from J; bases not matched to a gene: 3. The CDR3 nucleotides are TGTGCCAGCAGGAGGACAGGGCGCACAGATACGCAGTATTTT. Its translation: CASRRTGRTDTQYF.

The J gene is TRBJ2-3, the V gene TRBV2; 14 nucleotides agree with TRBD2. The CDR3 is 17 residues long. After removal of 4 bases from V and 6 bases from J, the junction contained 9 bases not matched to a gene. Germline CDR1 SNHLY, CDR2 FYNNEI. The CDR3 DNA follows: TGTGCCAGCAGTGGGGGCCAAGGACTAGCGGGGGGTGATACGCAGTATTTT. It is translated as CASSGGQGLAGGDTQYF. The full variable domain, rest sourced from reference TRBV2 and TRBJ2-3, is EPEVTQTPSHQVTQMGQEVILRCVPISNHLYFYWYRQILGQKVEFLVSFYNNEISEKSEIFDDQFSVERPDGSNFTLKIRSTKLEDSAMYFCASSGGQGLAGGDTQYFGPGTRLTVL.

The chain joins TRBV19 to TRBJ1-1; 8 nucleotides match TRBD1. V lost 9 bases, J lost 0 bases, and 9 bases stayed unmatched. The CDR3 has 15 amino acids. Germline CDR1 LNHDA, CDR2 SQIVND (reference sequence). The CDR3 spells CASRQGLGMNTEAFF. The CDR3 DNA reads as TGTGCCAGCAGACAGGGGCTTGGTATGAACACTGAAGCTTTCTTT.

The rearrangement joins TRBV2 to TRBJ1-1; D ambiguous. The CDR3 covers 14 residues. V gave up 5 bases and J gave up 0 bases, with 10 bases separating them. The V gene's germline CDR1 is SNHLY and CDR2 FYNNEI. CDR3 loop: CASSRGGMNTEAFF. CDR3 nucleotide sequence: TGTGCCAGCAGTCGAGGAGGGATGAACACTGAAGCTTTCTTT.

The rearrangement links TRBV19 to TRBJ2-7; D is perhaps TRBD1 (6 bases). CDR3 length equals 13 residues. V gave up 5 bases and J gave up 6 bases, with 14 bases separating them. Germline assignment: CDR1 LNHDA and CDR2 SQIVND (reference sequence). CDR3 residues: CASSANQGSEQYF. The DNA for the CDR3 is TGTGCCAGTAGTGCAAACCAGGGGTCCGAGCAGTACTTC.